This T cell receptor (beta chain) was recorded in a study of blood T cell repertoires in COVID-19. For the study at large: PBMCs, B-cell-depleted T cells, or T cells were the source of the cDNA or gDNA that made up the material.

Germline V gives CDR1 MNHEY, CDR2 SVGAGI. The V gene lost 7 bases and the J gene lost 1 base, with 10 bases spanning the gap. The CDR3 contains 13 residues. The repertoire was sequenced with immunoSEQ multiplex PCR; TCRdb's copy has only in-frame clones and lacks some. Of over 95,000 clones listed, around 89% are singletons. The J gene is TRBJ1-2, the V gene TRBV6-5, with no clear D. The receptor was derived from a human donor with acute or convalescent COVID-19. The donor label of this sample is uncertain. What was sequenced was peripheral blood. The DNA of the CDR3 is TGTGCCAGCAAACTTAACTTTAACTATGGCTACACCTTC. Its translation: CASKLNFNYGYTF.